This record covers a single T cell receptor beta chain. The data were obtained in a study of cytomegalovirus exposure and HLA in healthy donors. Unmatched junction bases numbered 8, after V lost 3 bases and J lost 2 bases. The CDR3 sequence is 18 residues long. Per germline, CDR1 LGHNA and CDR2 YNFKEQ. It was with 60 Vbeta and 13 Jbeta primers that the PCR ran. Produced via immunoSEQ multiplex PCR; TCRdb's table is partial and in-frame only. The profile shows just over 95,000 clones, approximately 80% of them singletons. The clonotype originates from a middle-aged woman in good health and CMV-seronegative. The sequenced sample was PBMCs. The chain is built from TRBV4-2 and TRBJ2-5, with 14 bases that match TRBD2. Written as DNA, the CDR3 is TGTGCCAGCAGCCAGACTAGCGGGGGGGCCGGGGGTCAAGAGACCCAGTACTTC. Translation gives CASSQTSGGAGGQETQYF.